This entry concerns a single T cell receptor beta chain. No antigen is known for it. Per-nucleotide qualities are absent, and no much larger clonotype sits a single base away. Using the deep immunoSEQ assay, multiplex PCR amplified TCR CDR3 regions from genomic DNA. Genomic DNA extracted from each cell subset was distributed evenly over all wells of several immunoSEQ 96-well plates, and each plate served as one replicate. For sorted subsets, roughly 200 ng of genomic DNA, equivalent to around 30,000 T cell genomes, went into each replicate PCR. Purified libraries were measured with a Qubit 3.0 fluorometer, size-checked on a Bioanalyzer 2100, and measured again with the KAPA Library Quantification kit. Every immunoSEQ 96-well plate was sequenced on a separate single-read 150-cycle Illumina NextSeq 550 flow cell. Processing in the source paper ran as follows. Because the immunoSEQ output included only junctional sequences and no quality scores, the filtering could not be the same as the filtering used for full-length reads. To assign V/J genes and CDR3, sequences were annotated against IMGT germline references using PyIR, a Python wrapper for IgBLAST v1.9. Reads were filtered out if the reads had weak V/J assignments (E-value above 1e-6), no CDR3, stop codons, out-of-frame junctions, or ambiguous translated residues. V3J clonotypes were defined as sequences sharing the same inferred V gene, J gene, and CDR3 amino acid sequence. The percentage overlap between two repertoires was calculated by dividing the number of shared unique clonotypes by the size of the smaller repertoire. Three approaches were used to assess repertoire richness: RTK rarefaction, the Chao1 estimator, and Recon v2.1 estimates of unobserved clonotypes. Generation probabilities were computed with OLGA for all TCRbeta clonotypes obtained by the gDNA method from several donors. Not all clones reach the TCRdb copy of this immuneACCESS table, which keeps in-frame sequences only. Checked studies attribute under half of the gap to unresolved V genes and leave the rest unexplained. From that table come the V and J calls and clone size; the DNA was used to work out D and trimming. The sample profile shows under 300,000 clones; 65% to 70% of them were found once. The ten biggest clones cover 8.5% to 14% of the sample.

Donors were healthy HIV-negative adults with no recently reported acute infections or vaccinations. Every donor was a Caucasian adult residing in Nashville, Tennessee, USA. CD4+ T cells were enriched through magnetic negative selection, after which naive cells were positively selected on CD45RA and the remaining negative fraction served as the memory subset. Blood was obtained by leukapheresis, after which PBMCs were separated by Ficoll-Histopaque density gradient centrifugation and cryopreserved in liquid nitrogen vapor phase. Analytical flow cytometry was used to check the purity and quantity of every magnetically sorted T cell population. Genomic DNA was isolated from each sorted fraction and quantified by UV absorbance on a Nanodrop 2000c. CDR1 and CDR2 are drawn from the germline V gene: SGHVS, FNYEAQ. The CDR3 has 17 amino acids, counting the end cysteine and phenylalanine. Only the CDR3 part of the read is kept: 51 bases, read in frame from the first base. V was cut back by 0 bases and J by 4 bases, leaving a gap of 16 bases between them.

These data come from a study of shared clonotypes between healthy human individuals (dated by TCRdb to 2018 to 2020). As for the study more broadly: The cohort included three men and a couple of women between 18 and 49 years of age. For each donor, three plates each were used for CD4 naive and CD4 memory, two plates were used for CD8 naive, and one plate was used for CD8 memory. To increase sequencing depth and limit assay-specific biases, TCR repertoire library preparation and sequencing were carried out by different laboratories using diverse techniques. The study deeply sequenced blood TCR repertoires of five healthy adults to estimate repertoire size and the extent of clonotype sharing between individuals. Leukapheresis yielded between about 0.8 and 8.9 billion PBMCs per donor. What the study reported, not specific to this receptor: Compared with non-shared clonotypes, the clonotypes found in all four sorted-subset donors had higher generation probabilities. Sampling was restricted to blood, and TCR repertoires in tissue are likely to differ from TCR repertoires in blood. Estimated clonotype richness was generally larger for naive than for memory subsets. Pairwise subsampling led to the expectation that sequencing depth would affect the degree of clonotype sharing among donors. Rarefaction of sorted-subset datasets indicated incomplete sequencing despite the large sequencing depth. Because the study included a small number of donors, the genetic and exposure-history diversity represented was limited. About 5% of naive CD4, 3% to 3.5% of naive CD8, roughly 2.5% of memory CD4, and 0.4% of memory CD8 clonotypes were shared across a few donors.

This TCR was sampled from a man between 25 and 39 years old in good health. The chain was built from TRBV7-6 and TRBJ2-1; the best D guess is TRBD2, with 6 bases matching. Sequenced: memory CD4+ T cells sorted from blood. Sample cell subset or site, as interpreted from the label and publication: CD45RA-negative fraction. This receptor carries the CDR3 CASSLAGGRGPYNEQFF. The nucleotide sequence is TGTGCCAGCAGCTTAGCTGGGGGGAGAGGGCCGTACAATGAGCAGTTCTTC.